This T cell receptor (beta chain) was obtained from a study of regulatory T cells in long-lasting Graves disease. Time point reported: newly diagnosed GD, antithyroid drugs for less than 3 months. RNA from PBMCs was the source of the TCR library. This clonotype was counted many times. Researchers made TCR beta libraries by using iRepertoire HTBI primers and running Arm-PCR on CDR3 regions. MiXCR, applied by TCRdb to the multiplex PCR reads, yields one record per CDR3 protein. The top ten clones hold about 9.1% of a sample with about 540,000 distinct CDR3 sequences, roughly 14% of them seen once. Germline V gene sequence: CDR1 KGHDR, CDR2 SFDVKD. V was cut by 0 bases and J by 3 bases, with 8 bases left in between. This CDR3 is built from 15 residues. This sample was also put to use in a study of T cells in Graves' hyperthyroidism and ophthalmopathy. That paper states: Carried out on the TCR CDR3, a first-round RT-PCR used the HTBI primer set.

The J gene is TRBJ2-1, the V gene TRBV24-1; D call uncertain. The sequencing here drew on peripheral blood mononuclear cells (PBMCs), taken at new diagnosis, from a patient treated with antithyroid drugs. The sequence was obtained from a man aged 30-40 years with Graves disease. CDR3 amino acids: CATSDLRRGYNEQFF. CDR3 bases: TGTGCCACCAGTGATTTGCGGCGAGGCTACAATGAGCAGTTCTTC.